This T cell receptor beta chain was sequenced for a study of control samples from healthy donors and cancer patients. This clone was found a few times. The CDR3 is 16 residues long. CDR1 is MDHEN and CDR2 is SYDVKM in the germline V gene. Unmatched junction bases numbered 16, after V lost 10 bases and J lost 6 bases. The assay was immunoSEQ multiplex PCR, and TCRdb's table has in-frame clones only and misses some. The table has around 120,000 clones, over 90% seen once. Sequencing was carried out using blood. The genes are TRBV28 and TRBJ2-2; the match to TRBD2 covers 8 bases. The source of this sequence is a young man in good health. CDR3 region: CATREGGRIRPGELFF. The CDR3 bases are TGTGCCACCCGGGAGGGGGGGCGAATCCGTCCCGGGGAGCTGTTTTTT.